Presented here are 29 T cell receptor beta chains from one specimen sequenced in a study of brain metastases from non-small cell lung cancer (dated by TCRdb to the late 2010s). The method behind the library was the immunoSEQ multiplex PCR assay. TCRdb limited this immuneACCESS table to in-frame rearrangements with V and J called. A share of clones is missing; checked studies link under half to unresolved V genes, and the rest is unexplained. This sample comprises 550 to 850 clones, 86% of them detected only once. The ten largest clones add up to 7.5% to 8% of the sample. Sequenced: tumor-adjacent normal tissue. These TCRs come from a donor at least 40 years old with non-small cell lung cancer.

The table lists this clone with a few counts. This rearrangement joins TRBV9 to TRBJ2-3, with 8 bases fitting TRBD1. V was pared by 4 bases and J by 0 bases, with 7 bases of the junction left unmatched. CDR1 SGDLS and CDR2 YYNGEE come from the germline V gene. The CDR3 is made up of 16 amino acids. The CDR3, as DNA: TGTGCCAGCAGCCTAGGACAGGGTCTTAGCACAGATACGCAGTATTTT. Its protein is CASSLGQGLSTDTQYF.

To note about this clone: Mismatch with germline at one junction end may stem from a read error. The chain combines TRBV18 with TRBJ2-3, with 10 bases matching TRBD1. CDR3 length: 17 amino acids. Germline values: CDR1 KGHSH, CDR2 LQKENI. The CDR3, as DNA: TGTGCCAGCTCACCACGCAGCCCGGGACAGGGGAAAGATACGCAATATTTT. This translates into CASSPRSPGQGKDTQYF.

The chain is built from TRBV6-5 and TRBJ2-1; 11 nucleotides align to TRBD2. Germline V gives CDR1 MNHEY, CDR2 SVGAGI. Trimming took 6 bases from V and 12 from J; bases not matched to a gene: 10. The CDR3 length is 14 residues. The CDR3 is CASSMTSGVMGQFF. CDR3 bases: TGTGCCAGCAGCATGACTAGCGGGGTGATGGGGCAGTTCTTC.

The chain recombines TRBV2 with TRBJ2-7; no firm D call. V lost 6 bases and J 2 bases, leaving 11 bases between the germline ends. The germline gives CDR1 SNHLY, CDR2 FYNNEI. This CDR3 contains 13 residues. CDR3 DNA sequence: TGTGCCAGCAGGGACGCGGAGCCCTACGAGCAGTACTTC. Protein: CASRDAEPYEQYF.

This clone was detected only once. The rearrangement uses TRBV5-5 and TRBJ1-1, with D uncertain. The CDR3 length is 13 residues. CDR1 is SGHKS, CDR2 YYEKEE, per germline (reference sequence). V shed 1 base and J shed 5 bases, with 9 bases lying between them. DNA of the CDR3: TGTGCCAGCAGCTTGTACGGAGAGACTGAAGCTTTCTTT. This gives the protein CASSLYGETEAFF.

This chain joins TRBV7-9 and TRBJ2-1; 12 bases match TRBD2. The CDR3 consists of 17 residues. CDR1 and CDR2 from the germline V gene are SEHNR and FQNEAQ (reference sequence). V was clipped by 8 bases and J by 5 bases; unmatched bases: 13. Here the CDR3 reads CASSLPRLAGENNEQFF. The CDR3 coding sequence is TGTGCCAGCTCCCTCCCTCGACTAGCGGGGGAAAACAATGAGCAGTTCTTC.

About this clone: The junction departs from the called germline gene at one end, perhaps through a read error. The chain recombines TRBV10-3 with TRBJ2-7; the D gene is possibly TRBD1 (6 bases). The CDR3 is 14 amino acids. The V gene's germline CDR1 is ENHRY and CDR2 SYGVKD. CDR3 DNA sequence: TGTGCCATCAGTAAGTCGAGGGACACTAGCGAGCAGTACTTC. This gives the protein CAISKSRDTSEQYF.

V is TRBV5-1 and J is TRBJ2-7; D may be TRBD1 (5 bases). The CDR3 contains 14 residues. Germline CDR1 SGHRS, CDR2 YFSETQ. V lost 7 bases and J 4 bases, leaving 18 bases between the germline ends. In DNA form, the CDR3 reads TGCGCCAGCCGCGGCCGCGACAGCAGTTACGAGCAGTACTTC. This sequence encodes CASRGRDSSYEQYF.

V gene TRBV21-1 combines with J gene TRBJ1-4; the table's D call of TRBD1 was not tested on the DNA. TRBV21-1 is labeled a pseudogene. This CDR3 contains 15 residues. CDR3 nucleotides: TGTGCCAGCAGCAAAACAGGGGGTGGGGATGAAAAACTGTTTTTT. It codes for CASSKTGGGDEKLFF.

Comment on this clone: One junction end disagrees with the germline gene, perhaps due to a read error. CDR3 region: CATSDPRGTSENTIYF. The CDR3 region has the DNA TGTGCCACCAGTGACCCTAGGGGCACCTCTGAAAACACCATATATTTT. This chain links TRBV24-1 with TRBJ1-3, with D possibly matching TRBD1 (5 bases). The V gene's germline CDR1 is KGHDR and CDR2 SFDVKD. The CDR3 spans 16 residues.

The chain is built from TRBV15 and TRBJ2-3; D uncertain. Per germline, CDR1 LNHNV and CDR2 YYDKDF (reference sequence). This CDR3 comprises 15 residues. V was clipped by 6 bases and J by 2 bases, with 15 bases between them. The CDR3 nucleotides are TGTGCCACCAGTCCGAATAGAGTATACACAGATACGCAGTATTTT. It is translated as CATSPNRVYTDTQYF.

This chain connects TRBV2 to TRBJ1-2; 7 bases are a match to TRBD1. There are 15 residues in the CDR3. V lost 3 bases and J lost 4; bases outside the gene matches: 8. Germline V CDR1 and CDR2: SNHLY, FYNNEI. The DNA for the CDR3 is TGTGCCAGCAGTGATGAGGGGGCCAGGGTCTATGGCTACACCTTC. Translated: CASSDEGARVYGYTF.

The J gene is TRBJ1-2, the V gene TRBV7-9; D unclear. Germline V gives CDR1 SEHNR, CDR2 FQNEAQ (reference sequence). V dropped 6 bases and J dropped 8 bases, with 16 bases sitting between them. The CDR3 contains 13 residues. The CDR3, as DNA: TGTGCCAGCAGATCCGCTGTTGGGGTAGGCTACACCTTC. It specifies CASRSAVGVGYTF.

The rearrangement uses TRBV5-1 and TRBJ1-1; no clear D gene. Germline V gene sequence: CDR1 SGHRS, CDR2 YFSETQ. This CDR3 has 14 residues. Trimming took off 0 bases at V and 4 bases at J, with 10 bases between the two ends. CDR3 DNA sequence: TGCGCCAGCAGCTTGGAAGGGATGGGCACTGAAGCTTTCTTT. Translated: CASSLEGMGTEAFF.

The V call is TRBV10-2, the J call TRBJ1-5, with D possibly being TRBD1 (6 bases). Germline V gene sequence: CDR1 WSHSY, CDR2 SAAADI. V was cut by 8 bases and J by 3 bases, with 8 bases left in between. The CDR3 spans 12 residues. The CDR3 is CASRDNNQPQHF. The CDR3 DNA reads TGCGCCAGCCGGGACAACAATCAGCCCCAGCATTTT.

The V call is TRBV12-3 or TRBV12-4, the J call TRBJ1-5; D is ambiguous. CDR3 size: 13 residues. The ends were cut back, 3 bases at V and 4 bases at J, with 7 bases in the middle. CDR3 DNA sequence: TGTGCCAGCAGTTTGTTTCGAAATCAGCCCCAGCATTTT. It yields the protein CASSLFRNQPQHF.

The chain has TRBV6-5 and TRBJ1-4, with D possibly TRBD1 on 5 matching bases. This CDR3 has 14 residues. With 6 bases removed from V and 8 bases from J, the gap between germline ends came to 16 bases. The germline gives CDR1 MNHEY, CDR2 SVGAGI. The CDR3 DNA is TGTGCCAGCAGGGGGGGGGAGCAAAGGGAAAAACTGTTTTTT. Residues: CASRGGEQREKLFF.

The gene calls are TRBV11-3 and TRBJ2-3; D unresolved. The CDR3 is made up of 14 amino acids. Germline V gene data show CDR1 as SGHNT and CDR2 as YENEEA. V dropped 1 base and J dropped 4 bases, with 9 bases sitting between them. CDR3 nucleotide sequence: TGTGCCAGCAGCTTAGGTTCGACGGCAGATACGCAGTATTTT. Its protein is CASSLGSTADTQYF.

The chain recombines TRBV28 with TRBJ2-3, with TRBD2 matching 8 bases. CDR3 length: 15 amino acids. The V segment lost 7 bases and the J segment 1 base; nucleotides outside the gene matches: 7. Germline lookup yields CDR1 MDHEN and CDR2 SYDVKM. As DNA, the CDR3 is TGTGCCAGCAATAACGGGGGGGCGGGCACAGATACGCAGTATTTT. Protein sequence: CASNNGGAGTDTQYF.

This chain connects TRBV4-1 to TRBJ1-1; no clear D gene. Trimming pared 4 bases from V and 1 base from J, leaving 13 bases between. This CDR3 contains 15 residues. The germline V gene encodes CDR1 MGHRA and CDR2 YSYEKL. The CDR3 DNA reads as TGCGCCAGCAGCCGTAGGGCGGCAGCGAACACTGAAGCTTTCTTT. Protein product: CASSRRAAANTEAFF.

The chain couples TRBV6-4 to TRBJ1-3; perhaps TRBD1 as D (5 bases). The CDR3 totals 14 residues. Trimming left V 2 bases short and J 7 bases short, with 12 bases between. Germline V gene lookup returns CDR1 MRHNA and CDR2 SNTAGT. In DNA form, the CDR3 reads TGTGCCAGCAGTGACATGGGGGACGGGAACACCATATATTTT. Amino acid sequence: CASSDMGDGNTIYF.

CDR3 nucleotides: TGTGCCAGCAGGAATACGGACAGGGTAAACTCACCCCTCCACTTT. This translates into CASRNTDRVNSPLHF. The chain has TRBV6-5 and TRBJ1-6; 8 bases map to TRBD1. CDR1 is MNHEY, CDR2 SVGAGI, per germline. V lost 6 bases to trimming and J lost 10 bases; unmatched junction nucleotides: 11. CDR3 length equals 15 residues.

This CDR3 is CASSLTGTSYEQYF. Written as DNA, the CDR3 is TGCGCCAGCAGCTTAACCGGGACTAGCTACGAGCAGTACTTC. This sequence joins TRBV5-1 and TRBJ2-7; the match to TRBD2 covers 8 bases. The CDR3 sequence is 14 residues long. Germline assignment: CDR1 SGHRS and CDR2 YFSETQ. V was clipped by 2 bases and J by 3 bases; unmatched bases: 4.

The CDR3: CASSGACNQPQHF. In nucleotides, the CDR3 is TGCGCCAGCAGTGGGGCTTGCAATCAGCCCCAGCATTTT. V and J are TRBV23-1 and TRBJ1-5; a possible D gene is TRBD1 (5 bases). TRBV23-1 is known as an ORF, though its function is uncertain. The V and J ends lost 5 bases and 2 bases respectively, with 7 bases between them. This CDR3 region has 13 residues.

The J gene is TRBJ1-1, the V gene TRBV29-1; 8 positions agree with TRBD1. Germline V gene sequence: CDR1 SQVTM, CDR2 ANQGSEA. With 0 bases clipped from V and 3 bases from J, the junction kept 15 bases outside the gene matches. This CDR3 has 18 residues. Here the CDR3 DNA reads TGCAGCGTTGAAGATCGAAAGGGCAGGGGGCGCGAGGACACTGAAGCTTTCTTT. Its protein is CSVEDRKGRGREDTEAFF. The full variable domain, in which reference TRBV29-1 and TRBJ1-1 provide the parts outside the CDR3, is SAVISQKPSRDICQRGTSLTIQCQVDSQVTMMFWYRQQPGQSLTLIATANQGSEATYESGFVIDKFPISRPNLTFSTLTVSNMSPEDSSIYLCSVEDRKGRGREDTEAFFGQGTRLTVV.

This sequence joins TRBV7-2 and TRBJ1-2; no definite D call. The V end was cut by 1 base, the J end by 2 bases, with 5 bases between. This CDR3 is built from 13 residues. Germline loops: CDR1 SGHTA, CDR2 FQGNSA. Here the CDR3 DNA reads TGTGCCAGCAGCTTAGACAGCAACTATGGCTACACCTTC. It specifies CASSLDSNYGYTF.

The rearrangement links TRBV10-3 to TRBJ2-3, with 8 bases matching TRBD2. The CDR3 spans 15 residues. The germline V gene has CDR1 ENHRY and CDR2 SYGVKD. Trimming at V came to 6 bases and at J to 2 bases, leaving 7 bases not matched to a gene. DNA of the CDR3: TGTGCCATCAGCCCCGGGACTAGGGACACAGATACGCAGTATTTT. Translation gives CAISPGTRDTDTQYF.

V usage is TRBV5-5 and J usage is TRBJ2-3; 9 bases line up with TRBD2. The CDR3 loop spans 18 amino acids. V shed 0 bases and J 1 base; nucleotides not matched to a gene: 9. The germline gives CDR1 SGHKS, CDR2 YYEKEE (reference sequence). This chain's CDR3 is CASSLAKGGGARTDTQYF. The CDR3 region has the DNA TGTGCCAGCAGCTTGGCCAAGGGCGGGGGGGCCCGCACAGATACGCAGTATTTT.

The chain couples TRBV3-1 (or the pseudogene TRBV3-2) to TRBJ2-1; no clear D gene. V was pared by 5 bases and J by 3 bases, with 2 bases between. Per germline, CDR1 LGHDT and CDR2 YNNKEL (reference sequence). This CDR3 has 11 amino acids. The CDR3 is CASSSYNEQFF. DNA for the CDR3: TGTGCCAGCAGCAGCTACAATGAGCAGTTCTTC.